The rows below give T cell receptor beta chains drawn from one sample of a study of blood T cell repertoires in COVID-19. The data were produced by immunoSEQ multiplex PCR, yet TCRdb's version contains in-frame clones alone and is incomplete. This sample has 150,000 to 200,000 clones, with about nine tenths found just once. The specimen sequenced was peripheral blood. These receptors were collected from a man in his sixties or seventies with active or convalescent COVID-19. Each CDR3 is given with its conserved first and last residue. D genes are given only for firm matches. Expanded clones get a size class; other rows say once, few or many, or leave the size out.

CASSARLCPDTQYF	TGTGCCAGCTCGGCGAGACTTTGCCCAGATACGCAGTATTTT	TRBV18	TRBJ2-3	NA	NA
CASSSNQGRKETQYF	TGTGCCAGCAGTTCCAATCAGGGGCGCAAAGAGACCCAGTACTTC	TRBV28	TRBJ2-5	NA	NA
CASSPGSYSYEQYF	TGTGCCAGCAGTCCCGGGTCCTACTCCTACGAGCAGTACTTC	TRBV28	TRBJ2-7	NA	NA
CASRAGDNSPLHF	TGTGCCAGCAGGGCAGGGGATAATTCACCCCTCCACTTT	TRBV25-1	TRBJ1-6	NA	NA
CAWSVQNSPLHF	TGTGCCTGGAGTGTACAGAATTCACCCCTCCACTTT	TRBV30	TRBJ1-6	NA	NA
CASRAGQVKADYGYTF	TGTGCCAGCAGAGCTGGACAGGTGAAGGCTGACTATGGCTACACCTTC	TRBV28	TRBJ1-2	NA	TRBD1
CASSGGTVPNTEAFF	TGTGCCAGCTCAGGGGGGACGGTGCCGAACACTGAAGCTTTCTTT	TRBV18	TRBJ1-1	NA	NA
CASSHLTGHYEQYF	TGTGCCAGCAGCCATTTGACAGGGCACTACGAGCAGTACTTC	TRBV14	TRBJ2-7	once	TRBD1
CASSLALAGVTYEQYF	TGTGCCAGCAGCTTAGCACTAGCGGGAGTGACCTACGAGCAGTACTTC	TRBV7-9	TRBJ2-7	few	TRBD2
CASKWQMNTGELFF	TGCGCCAGCAAGTGGCAGATGAACACCGGGGAGCTGTTTTTT	TRBV5-1	TRBJ2-2	NA	NA
CASSSGGYQETQYF	TGCGCCAGCAGCTCAGGGGGGTACCAAGAGACCCAGTACTTC	TRBV5-1	TRBJ2-5	NA	NA
CASNPGAPGLAGELFF	TGTGCCAGCAACCCCGGAGCCCCGGGGTTGGCCGGGGAGCTGTTTTTT	TRBV5-4	TRBJ2-2	NA	NA
CASSTDRVWQPQHF	TGTGCCAGCAGTACCGACAGGGTTTGGCAGCCCCAGCATTTT	TRBV28	TRBJ1-5	NA	TRBD1
CASSLNSLNEQFF	TGTGCCAGCAGCTTAAACAGTCTGAATGAGCAGTTCTTC	TRBV11-3	TRBJ2-1	NA	NA
CASSTGGTGGYGYTF	TGTGCCAGCAGTACGGGCGGGACAGGTGGCTATGGCTACACCTTC	TRBV28	TRBJ1-2	NA	TRBD1
CAWSAPDYYGYTF	TGTGCCTGGAGTGCCCCAGACTACTATGGCTACACCTTC	TRBV30	TRBJ1-2	NA	NA
CASSQRGGGQETQYF	TGCGCCAGCAGCCAGAGGGGCGGGGGGCAAGAGACCCAGTACTTC	TRBV4-1	TRBJ2-5	NA	TRBD2